This is a list of T cell receptor beta chains from one sample in a study of regulatory T cells in long-lasting Graves disease. Each CDR3 protein gets one entry after TCRdb re-called the multiplex PCR reads with MiXCR. Of 310,000 or so distinct CDR3 sequences listed, roughly a fifth are singletons. This specimen consisted of peripheral blood mononuclear cells (PBMCs), obtained when the disease was refractory, from a patient treated with antithyroid drugs. These receptors came from a female donor with Graves disease. Each CDR3 is given with its conserved first and last residue. The D gene is left open where the match is weak. Clone size, where shown, is once, few, many, or a class for clones that have expanded.

.	.	TRBV12-3/TRBV12-4	TRBJ2-1	TGTGCCAGCAGTTTAGACAGGTTCTTGGGCTCCTACAATGAGCAGTTCTTC	CASSLDRFLGSYNEQFF
TRBD1	few	TRBV4-1	TRBJ1-6	TGCGCCAGCCAGCCGACAGGGACGAATAATTCACCCCTCCACTTT	CASQPTGTNNSPLHF
.	.	TRBV7-9	TRBJ1-2	TGTGCCAGCAGCCCAAACCTTAAGGCCGGGACCTATGGCTACACCTTC	CASSPNLKAGTYGYTF
.	many	TRBV6-1	TRBJ1-5	TGTGCCAGCAGCCCAAGGGGAAGTAGCAATCAGCCCCAGCATTTT	CASSPRGSSNQPQHF
TRBD2	.	TRBV29-1	TRBJ2-2	TGCAGCGTTGCACCCCGGGGAGGGAGCAACACCGGGGAGCTGTTTTTT	CSVAPRGGSNTGELFF
.	few	TRBV19	TRBJ1-5	TGTGCCAGTAAGTTGCAGGGTAGCAATCAGCCCCAGCATTTT	CASKLQGSNQPQHF
.	many	TRBV2	TRBJ1-6	TGTGCCAGCAGTGCGTCGGGGGCCAGGAATAATTCACCCCTCCACTTT	CASSASGARNNSPLHF
TRBD1	.	TRBV18	TRBJ1-3	TGTGCCAGCCTAAGTGGGACAGGAATATCTGGAAACACCATATATTTT	CASLSGTGISGNTIYF
TRBD1	many	TRBV28	TRBJ2-7	TGTGCCAGCAGCTTTATCGGGACAGGATCCTACGAGCAGTACTTC	CASSFIGTGSYEQYF
.	.	TRBV7-3	TRBJ2-7	TGTGCCAGCAGCTCCGACGGACGGAACCAGTACTTC	CASSSDGRNQYF
TRBD1	.	TRBV20-1	TRBJ2-7	TGCAGTGCTCCCCCGACAGGGTCAGTCGAGCAGTACTTC	CSAPPTGSVEQYF
TRBD2	many	TRBV30	TRBJ2-7	TGTGCCTGGAATCTACAAATGGGGGGAGGGGAGCAGTACTTC	CAWNLQMGGGEQYF
.	few	TRBV12-3/TRBV12-4	TRBJ1-2	TGTGCCAGCAGTTTCGGTGTAAGGTCAGCCCATGGCTACACCTTC	CASSFGVRSAHGYTF
.	few	TRBV7-2	TRBJ1-3	TGTGCCAGCAGCCATACAGGGACTGGAAACACCATATATTTT	CASSHTGTGNTIYF
.	few	TRBV27	TRBJ2-7	TGTGCCAGCAGTTTTCACGCTTCCTACGAGCAGTACTTC	CASSFHASYEQYF
TRBD1	many	TRBV12-3/TRBV12-4	TRBJ1-3	TGTGCCAGCAGTTTAGGGGACAGGGGATCTGGAAACACCATATATTTT	CASSLGDRGSGNTIYF
.	few	TRBV12-3/TRBV12-4	TRBJ1-3	TGTGCCAGCAGTCCCGGGGGAGGAAACACCATATATTTT	CASSPGGGNTIYF
TRBD2	many	TRBV25-1	TRBJ2-5	TGTGCCAGCAGTGAATCCGCGGGAGGGTGGGAGACCCAGTACTTC	CASSESAGGWETQYF
TRBD2	many	TRBV7-2	TRBJ2-5	TGTGCCAGCAGCTTGGGCGGGGGGTGGCAAGAGACCCAGTACTTC	CASSLGGGWQETQYF
.	many	TRBV20-1	TRBJ1-2	TGCAGTGCTAAACAGAACTATGGCTACACCTTC	CSAKQNYGYTF
.	many	TRBV12-3/TRBV12-4	TRBJ1-1	TGTGCCAGCAGTTTAGGTGGCGGTGGGGTGAACACTGAAGCTTTCTTT	CASSLGGGGVNTEAFF
.	.	TRBV19	TRBJ1-5	TGTGCCAGTAGGAGACAGGCTAATCAGCCCCAGCATTTT	CASRRQANQPQHF
TRBD1	few	TRBV6-5	TRBJ2-7	TGTGCCAGCAGTTCAGGACAGGGCGGGTACGAGCAGTACTTC	CASSSGQGGYEQYF
.	many	TRBV2	TRBJ2-5	TGTGCCAGCCGACAGTCTCAAGAGACCCAGTACTTC	CASRQSQETQYF
.	.	TRBV27	TRBJ2-5	TGTGCCAGCAGTTTATTACTAGCCCCAGAGACCCAGTACTTC	CASSLLLAPETQYF
TRBD1	many	TRBV11-1	TRBJ1-1	TGTGCCAGCAGCCTGTGGGACAGGGACAACACTGAAGCTTTCTTT	CASSLWDRDNTEAFF
.	.	TRBV29-1	TRBJ1-1	TGCAGCGTTGTAGCCGGGGCCCCTGAAGCTTTCTTT	CSVVAGAPEAFF
.	many	TRBV12-3/TRBV12-4	TRBJ1-5	TGTGCCAGCAGTTTAGAGACCTACAATCAGCCCCAGCATTTT	CASSLETYNQPQHF
TRBD1	many	TRBV2	TRBJ1-6	TGTGCCAGCAGACAGGGGGTTAAGGCTAATTCACCCCTCCACTTT	CASRQGVKANSPLHF
TRBD1	.	TRBV7-2	TRBJ1-5	TGTGCCAGCAGCAATGACAGGGATCAGCCCCAGCATTTT	CASSNDRDQPQHF
TRBD1	many	TRBV15	TRBJ1-4	TGTGCCACCAGCAGATCTGGACAGGGGATTAGTGAAAAACTGTTTTTT	CATSRSGQGISEKLFF
.	few	TRBV30	TRBJ1-5	TGTGCCTGGAGTGTACGATTCGGGACACACAGCAATCAGCCCCAGCATTTT	CAWSVRFGTHSNQPQHF
TRBD1	many	TRBV6-2/TRBV6-3	TRBJ1-5	TGTGCCAGCAGTTTCACAGGGGAAACGGGTCAGCCCCAGCATTTT	CASSFTGETGQPQHF
.	few	TRBV7-9	TRBJ2-7	TGTGCCAGCAGCTTAACTGGGAGACGCGAGCAGTACTTC	CASSLTGRREQYF
.	.	TRBV7-2	TRBJ1-2	TGTGCCAGCAGCTTAGGACGAACGAGCTCGGGTGGCTACACCTTC	CASSLGRTSSGGYTF
TRBD2	.	TRBV10-2	TRBJ2-5	TGCGCCGGCAGTGACACGGCGGGGGGGCACCAAGAGACCCAGTACTTC	CAGSDTAGGHQETQYF
TRBD1	many	TRBV2	TRBJ1-2	TGTGCCAGCAGCATCGACAGGGCCTATGGCTACACCTTC	CASSIDRAYGYTF
.	few	TRBV28	TRBJ2-7	TGTGCCAGCAGCCGGCCGGACTCCTACGAGCAGTACTTC	CASSRPDSYEQYF